This T cell receptor (beta chain) was documented in a study of shared clonotypes between healthy human individuals. Sequencing used immunoSEQ multiplex PCR; TCRdb keeps in-frame clones, though not all of them. Of about 680,000 clones listed, roughly 72% were seen once; the top ten hold around 2%. Nashville, Tennessee was home to all donors, who were Caucasian adults. The specimen sequenced was memory CD4+ T cells sorted from blood. The subset: CD45RA-negative fraction. This receptor was identified in a woman aged 25-40 years in good health.

In DNA, the CDR3 is TGTGCCAGCTCACCCCCGGGCAGGGAATGGTTGGGGGCTTTCTTT. Protein: CASSPPGREWLGAFF. V and J are TRBV18 and TRBJ1-1, with D perhaps matching TRBD1 (5 bases). The CDR3 runs to 15 residues. Germline assignment: CDR1 KGHSH and CDR2 LQKENI. Trimming removed 3 bases at V and 11 bases at J, with 22 bases between.